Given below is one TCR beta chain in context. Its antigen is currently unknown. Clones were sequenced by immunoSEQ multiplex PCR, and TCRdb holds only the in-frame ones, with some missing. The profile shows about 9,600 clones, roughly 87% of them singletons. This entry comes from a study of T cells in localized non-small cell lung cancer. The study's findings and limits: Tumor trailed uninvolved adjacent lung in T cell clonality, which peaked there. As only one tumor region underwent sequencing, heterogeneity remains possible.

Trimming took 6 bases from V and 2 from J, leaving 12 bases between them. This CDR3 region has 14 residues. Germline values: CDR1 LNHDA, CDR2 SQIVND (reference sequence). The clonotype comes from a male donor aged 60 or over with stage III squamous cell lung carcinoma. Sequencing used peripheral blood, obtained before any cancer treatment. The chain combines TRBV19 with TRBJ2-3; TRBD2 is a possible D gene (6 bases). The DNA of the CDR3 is TGTGCCAGTAGGAGCGGACTACTCACAGATACGCAGTATTTT. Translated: CASRSGLLTDTQYF. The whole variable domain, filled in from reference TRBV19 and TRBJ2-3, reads DGGITQSPKYLFRKEGQNVTLSCEQNLNHDAMYWYRQDPGQGLRLIYYSQIVNDFQKGDIAEGYSVSREKKESFPLTVTSAQKNPTAFYLCASRSGLLTDTQYFGPGTRLTVL.